This T cell receptor beta chain was identified in a study of CD8 T cells in Susac syndrome. Across the study: The sequenced Susac syndrome patients comprised 5 or 6 with active disease and eight in remission.

Worth noting for this clonotype: Compared with germline, one end of the junction differs, possibly owing to a read error.

From germline, CDR1 is LNHDA and CDR2 SQIVND (reference sequence). This CDR3 is 11 amino acids long. RNA, at 0.5 to 1 ug, was reverse transcribed with random hexamers. TCR beta CDR3 was amplified by immunoSEQ covering 54 Vbeta and 13 Jbeta. TCRdb fed the immunoSEQ multiplex PCR reads into MiXCR, producing one record per CDR3 protein. The table includes under 200,000 distinct CDR3 sequences, 95% to 97% detected once. Source material: CD4+ T cells from PBMCs. The genes are TRBV19 and TRBJ2-1; the match to TRBD1 covers 8 bases. This sequence originates from a human donor with Susac syndrome. The DNA for the CDR3 is TGTGCCAGTAGTACCCGGGACAGGTACTCCTTC. Encoded protein: CASSTRDRYSF.